These T cell receptor beta chains were read from a single sample in a study of blood T cell repertoires in COVID-19. The repertoire was sequenced with immunoSEQ multiplex PCR; TCRdb's copy has only in-frame clones and lacks some. The sample records 150,000 or so clones, under 95% being singletons. Sequences were obtained from peripheral blood. These receptors all come from a man aged 45-65 years with acute or convalescent COVID-19. The CDR3 runs from the conserved cysteine through the conserved F or W. The order of the fields is CDR3 length, J gene, D gene, V gene, clone size, CDR3 protein, CDR3 DNA. A D gene is named only where the DNA matches it firmly. A row's size may be missing; if present it is once, few, many or a size class.

17,TRBJ2-1,TRBD1,TRBV28,.,CASSSQTGTATYNEQFF,TGTGCCAGCAGCTCGCAGACCGGGACAGCTACCTACAATGAGCAGTTCTTC
15,TRBJ1-3,TRBD1,TRBV6-5,.,CASSYSGTGGNTIYF,TGTGCCAGCAGTTACTCCGGGACAGGCGGAAACACCATATATTTT
17,TRBJ1-5,TRBD1,TRBV27,.,CASSSRQGANGGQPQHF,TGTGCCAGCAGTTCGAGACAGGGGGCGAACGGGGGTCAGCCCCAGCATTTT
16,TRBJ2-3,TRBD2,TRBV5-1,few,CASSTSGAFSTDTQYF,TGCGCCAGCAGCACTAGCGGAGCGTTTAGCACAGATACGCAGTATTTT
14,TRBJ1-1,.,TRBV5-4,once,CASTQGQQNTEAFF,TGTGCCAGCACCCAGGGTCAGCAGAACACTGAAGCTTTCTTT
15,TRBJ2-5,TRBD2,TRBV7-6,.,CASSLGTKGGETQYF,TGTGCCAGCAGCCTAGGGACTAAGGGCGGGGAGACCCAGTACTTC
13,TRBJ2-7,TRBD1,TRBV4-2,.,CASSQEAQGEQYF,TGTGCCAGCAGCCAAGAAGCACAGGGGGAGCAGTACTTC
15,TRBJ1-5,.,TRBV28,.,CASSLLAGVGQPQHF,TGTGCCAGCAGTTTATTGGCAGGGGTTGGGCAGCCCCAGCATTTT
13,TRBJ2-5,.,TRBV6-5,.,CASSNRRLETQYF,TGTGCCAGCAGTAATCGGAGGTTAGAGACCCAGTACTTC
13,TRBJ1-2,TRBD1,TRBV7-3,once,CASSLDGQGGYTF,TGTGCCAGCAGCTTAGATGGACAGGGAGGCTACACCTTC
14,TRBJ2-7,TRBD2,TRBV29-1,.,CSVVTGTSSYEQYF,TGCAGCGTTGTTACCGGGACTAGCTCCTACGAGCAGTACTTC
17,TRBJ1-6,TRBD1,TRBV4-1,.,CASSQEAGGSYNSPLHF,TGCGCCAGCAGCCAAGAGGCAGGGGGGTCCTATAATTCACCCCTCCACTTT
17,TRBJ2-7,TRBD1,TRBV15,.,CATSRVPGTGLLYEQYF,TGTGCCACCAGCAGAGTTCCGGGGACAGGGCTCCTATACGAGCAGTACTTC
17,TRBJ1-6,TRBD1,TRBV7-8,.,CASSLDGDSSYNSPLHF,TGTGCCAGCAGCTTAGATGGGGACAGCTCCTATAATTCACCCCTCCACTTT
14,TRBJ2-2,TRBD1,TRBV7-3,.,CASSFGTGIGELFF,TGTGCCAGCAGCTTCGGGACAGGGATCGGGGAGCTGTTTTTT
14,TRBJ1-2,.,TRBV27,.,CARGAGVGARGYTF,TGTGCCCGCGGGGCGGGGGTGGGGGCCAGAGGCTACACCTTC
18,TRBJ2-6,.,TRBV4-1,.,CASSQSLFGGTGANVLTF,TGCGCCAGCAGCCAATCACTTTTTGGAGGGACTGGGGCCAACGTCCTGACTTTC
13,TRBJ1-4,TRBD1,TRBV27,.,CASKPRGLEKLFF,TGTGCCAGCAAACCCAGGGGGCTTGAAAAACTGTTTTTT
12,TRBJ2-1,.,TRBV12-5,.,CASGEAGLEQFF,TGTGCTAGTGGCGAAGCAGGGTTGGAGCAGTTCTTC
15,TRBJ1-5,.,TRBV6-2/TRBV6-3,.,CASSQDSGLDQPQHF,TGTGCCAGCAGCCAAGACAGTGGCCTGGATCAGCCCCAGCATTTT
15,TRBJ1-5,TRBD1,TRBV5-1,few,CASSVGTGGGQPQHF,TGCGCCAGCAGCGTAGGGACAGGGGGCGGCCAGCCCCAGCATTTT
13,TRBJ1-1,TRBD1,TRBV18,.,CASSINRGTEAFF,TGTGCCAGCTCGATCAACAGGGGCACTGAAGCTTTCTTT
13,TRBJ1-2,TRBD1,TRBV18,.,CASSPGQGDGYTF,TGTGCCAGCTCACCAGGACAGGGAGATGGCTACACCTTC
16,TRBJ2-1,TRBD2,TRBV28,.,CASSLTSGSSYNEQFF,TGTGCCAGCAGTTTAACTAGCGGTAGCTCCTACAATGAGCAGTTCTTC
15,TRBJ2-2,TRBD2,TRBV5-8,.,CASSLVLAGNGELFF,TGTGCCAGCAGCTTGGTTCTAGCGGGAAACGGGGAGCTGTTTTTT
16,TRBJ1-2,.,TRBV4-1,.,CASSRREQDKNYGYTF,TGCGCCAGCAGCCGCCGTGAACAGGACAAAAACTATGGCTACACCTTC
16,TRBJ1-2,.,TRBV6-2/TRBV6-3,.,CASSYSLQGSNYGYTF,TGTGCCAGCAGTTACTCACTACAGGGATCTAACTATGGCTACACCTTC
15,TRBJ2-2,.,TRBV7-9,.,CASSYRPRDTGELFF,TGTGCCAGCAGCTACCGACCCCGGGACACCGGGGAGCTGTTTTTT
15,TRBJ2-1,TRBD2,TRBV18,.,CASSPVAGGVREQFF,TGTGCCAGCTCACCAGTTGCGGGAGGGGTGCGCGAGCAGTTCTTC
13,TRBJ2-1,.,TRBV7-2,.,CASSFRQNNEQFF,TGTGCCAGCAGCTTCCGACAGAACAATGAGCAGTTCTTC
14,TRBJ1-5,.,TRBV28,once,CASRSPNNNQPQHF,TGTGCCAGCCGGAGCCCCAACAACAATCAGCCCCAGCATTTT
19,TRBJ1-5,TRBD1,TRBV16,.,CASSHGVRDRGEYNQPQHF,TGTGCCAGCAGTCATGGGGTTCGAGACAGGGGGGAATACAATCAGCCCCAGCATTTT
12,TRBJ2-5,.,TRBV7-9,.,CASSLAGGTQYF,TGTGCCAGCAGCTTAGCGGGGGGGACCCAGTACTTC
17,TRBJ2-3,TRBD2,TRBV10-3,.,CAISELGLAGGTDTQYF,TGTGCCATCAGTGAACTTGGATTAGCGGGAGGCACAGATACGCAGTATTTT
15,TRBJ2-1,TRBD2,TRBV27,.,CASSHGLAGAVEQFF,TGTGCCAGCAGTCACGGACTAGCGGGAGCTGTTGAGCAGTTCTTC
12,TRBJ2-7,.,TRBV5-1,once,CASSLAGREQYF,TGCGCCAGCAGCTTGGCTGGCAGGGAACAGTACTTC
13,TRBJ2-5,.,TRBV6-5,.,CASSSGQKETQYF,TGTGCCAGCAGTTCCGGACAGAAAGAGACCCAGTACTTC
13,TRBJ2-7,.,TRBV28,.,CASREAGYHEQYF,TGTGCCAGCAGGGAAGCAGGGTACCACGAGCAGTACTTC
13,TRBJ1-1,.,TRBV21-1,.,CASSHSMNTEAFF,TGTGCCAGCAGCCACAGCATGAACACTGAAGCTTTCTTT
16,TRBJ2-1,.,TRBV5-1,.,CASSPPIRELGNEQFF,TGCGCCAGCAGCCCCCCAATACGGGAGCTCGGGAATGAGCAGTTCTTC
14,TRBJ1-2,.,TRBV5-1,.,CASSLVPANYGYTF,TGCGCCAGCAGCTTGGTTCCAGCGAACTATGGCTACACCTTC
18,TRBJ1-1,TRBD1,TRBV19,.,CASSRTTGGRGTPTEAFF,TGTGCCAGTAGTCGGACCACAGGGGGGCGCGGGACTCCCACTGAAGCTTTCTTT